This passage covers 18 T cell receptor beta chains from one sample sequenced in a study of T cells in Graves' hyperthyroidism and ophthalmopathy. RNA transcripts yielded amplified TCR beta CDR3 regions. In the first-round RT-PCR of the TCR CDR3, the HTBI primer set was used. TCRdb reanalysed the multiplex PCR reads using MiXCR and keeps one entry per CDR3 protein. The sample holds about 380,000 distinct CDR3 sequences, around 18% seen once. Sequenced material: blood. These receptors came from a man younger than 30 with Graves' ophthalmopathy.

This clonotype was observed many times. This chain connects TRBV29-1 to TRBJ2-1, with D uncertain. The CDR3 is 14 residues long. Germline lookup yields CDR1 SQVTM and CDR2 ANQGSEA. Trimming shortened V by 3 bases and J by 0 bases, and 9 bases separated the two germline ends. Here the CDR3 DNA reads TGCAGCGTTGATGGGGTACGCTCCTACAATGAGCAGTTCTTC. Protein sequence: CSVDGVRSYNEQFF.

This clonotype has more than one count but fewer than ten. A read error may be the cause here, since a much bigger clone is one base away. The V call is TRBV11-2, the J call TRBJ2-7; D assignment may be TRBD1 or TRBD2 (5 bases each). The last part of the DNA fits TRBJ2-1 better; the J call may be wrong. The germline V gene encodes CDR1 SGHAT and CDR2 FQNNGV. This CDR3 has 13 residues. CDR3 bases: TGTGCCAGCAGCTTAGCTCATTGGGACGAGCAGTTCTTC. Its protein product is CASSLAHWDEQFF.

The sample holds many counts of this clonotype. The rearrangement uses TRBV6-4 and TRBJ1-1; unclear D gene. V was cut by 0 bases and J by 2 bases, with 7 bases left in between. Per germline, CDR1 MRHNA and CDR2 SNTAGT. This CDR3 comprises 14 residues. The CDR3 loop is CASSDSGGNTEAFF. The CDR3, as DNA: TGTGCCAGCAGTGACTCGGGCGGTAACACTGAAGCTTTCTTT.

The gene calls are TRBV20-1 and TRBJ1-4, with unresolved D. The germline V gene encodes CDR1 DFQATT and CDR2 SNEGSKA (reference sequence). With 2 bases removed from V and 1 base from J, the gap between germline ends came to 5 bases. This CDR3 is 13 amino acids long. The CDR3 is CSARPLTNEKLFF. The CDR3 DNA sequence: TGCAGTGCTAGACCCCTAACTAATGAAAAACTGTTTTTT.

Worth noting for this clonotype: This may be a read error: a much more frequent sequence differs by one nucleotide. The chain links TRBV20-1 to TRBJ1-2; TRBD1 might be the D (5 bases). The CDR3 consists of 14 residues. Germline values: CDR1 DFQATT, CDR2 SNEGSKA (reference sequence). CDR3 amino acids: CSALRTDGAKGYAF. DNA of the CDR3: TGCAGTGCTTTACGGACGGACGGGGCTAAAGGCTACGCCTTC.

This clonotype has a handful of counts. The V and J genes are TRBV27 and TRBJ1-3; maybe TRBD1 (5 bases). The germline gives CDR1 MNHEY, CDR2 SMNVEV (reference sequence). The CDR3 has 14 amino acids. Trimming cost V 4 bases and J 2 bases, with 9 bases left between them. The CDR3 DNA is TGTGCCAGCAGTTCTTTGGGGGCTGGAAACACCATATATTTT. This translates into CASSSLGAGNTIYF.

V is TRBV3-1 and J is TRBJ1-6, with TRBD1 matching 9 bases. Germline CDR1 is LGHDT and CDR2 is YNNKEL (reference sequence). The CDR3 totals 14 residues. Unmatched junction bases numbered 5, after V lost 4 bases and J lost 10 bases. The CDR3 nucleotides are TGTGCCAGCAGCCGGACAGGGGTGAGGTCACCCCTCCACTTT. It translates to CASSRTGVRSPLHF. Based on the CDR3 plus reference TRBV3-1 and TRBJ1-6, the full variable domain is DTAVSQTPKYLVTQMGNDKSIKCEQNLGHDTMYWYKQDSKKFLKIMFSYNNKELIINETVPNRFSPKSPDKAHLNLHINSLELGDSAVYFCASSRTGVRSPLHFGNGTRLTVT.

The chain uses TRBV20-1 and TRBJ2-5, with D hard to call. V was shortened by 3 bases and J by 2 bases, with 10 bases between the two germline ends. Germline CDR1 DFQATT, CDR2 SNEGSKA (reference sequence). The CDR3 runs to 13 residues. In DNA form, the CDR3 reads TGCAGTGCTAGTCGTGCGGATCAAGAGACCCAGTACTTC. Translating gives CSASRADQETQYF.

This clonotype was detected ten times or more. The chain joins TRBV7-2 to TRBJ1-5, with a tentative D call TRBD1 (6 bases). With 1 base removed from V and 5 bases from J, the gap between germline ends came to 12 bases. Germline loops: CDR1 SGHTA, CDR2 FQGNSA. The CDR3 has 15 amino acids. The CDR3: CASSLEGQGYQPQHF. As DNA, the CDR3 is TGTGCCAGCAGCTTAGAGGGCCAGGGGTATCAGCCCCAGCATTTT.

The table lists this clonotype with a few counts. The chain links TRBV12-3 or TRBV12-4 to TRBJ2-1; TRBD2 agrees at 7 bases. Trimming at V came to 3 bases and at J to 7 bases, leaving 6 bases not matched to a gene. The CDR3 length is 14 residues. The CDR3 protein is CASSLGGGRNEQFF. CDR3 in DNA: TGTGCCAGCAGTTTGGGCGGGGGAAGGAATGAGCAGTTCTTC.

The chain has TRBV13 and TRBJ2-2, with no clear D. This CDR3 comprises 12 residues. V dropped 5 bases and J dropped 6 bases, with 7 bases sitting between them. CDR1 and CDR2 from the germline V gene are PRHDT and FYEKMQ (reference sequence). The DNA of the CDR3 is TGTGCCAGCAGCCCGTCTGCCGGGGAGCTGTTTTTT. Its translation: CASSPSAGELFF.

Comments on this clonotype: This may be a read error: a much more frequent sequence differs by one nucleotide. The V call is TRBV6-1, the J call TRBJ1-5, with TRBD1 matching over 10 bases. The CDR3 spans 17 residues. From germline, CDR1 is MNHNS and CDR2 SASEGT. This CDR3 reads CTSSNDRDRGSGQPQHF. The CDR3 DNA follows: TGTACCAGCAGTAATGACCGGGACAGGGGTTCCGGTCAGCCCCAGCATTTT.

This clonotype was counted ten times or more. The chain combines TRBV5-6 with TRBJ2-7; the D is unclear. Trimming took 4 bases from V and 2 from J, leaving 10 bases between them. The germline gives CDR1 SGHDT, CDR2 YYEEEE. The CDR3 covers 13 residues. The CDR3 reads CASSPGITYEQYF. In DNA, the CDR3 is TGTGCCAGCAGCCCTGGGATCACCTACGAGCAGTACTTC.

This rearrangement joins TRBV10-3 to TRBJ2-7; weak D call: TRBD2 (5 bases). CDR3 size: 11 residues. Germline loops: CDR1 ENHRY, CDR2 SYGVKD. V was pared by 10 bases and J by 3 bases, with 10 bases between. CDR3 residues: CATAGSYEQYF. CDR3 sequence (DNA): TGTGCCACGGCGGGTAGCTACGAGCAGTACTTC.

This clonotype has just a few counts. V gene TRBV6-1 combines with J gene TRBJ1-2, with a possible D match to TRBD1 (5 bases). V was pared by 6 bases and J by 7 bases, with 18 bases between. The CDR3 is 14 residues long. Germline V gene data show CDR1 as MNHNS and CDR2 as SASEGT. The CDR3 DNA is TGTGCCAGCAGCAATGGACACCCGGGAAGTGGCTACACCTTC. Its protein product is CASSNGHPGSGYTF.

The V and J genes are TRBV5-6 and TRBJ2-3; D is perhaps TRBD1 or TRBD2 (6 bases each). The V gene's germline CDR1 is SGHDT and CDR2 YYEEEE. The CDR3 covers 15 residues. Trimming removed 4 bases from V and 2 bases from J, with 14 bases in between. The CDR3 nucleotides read TGTGCCAGCAGCCCCAATCCGGGGGCCACAGATACGCAGTATTTT. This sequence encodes CASSPNPGATDTQYF.

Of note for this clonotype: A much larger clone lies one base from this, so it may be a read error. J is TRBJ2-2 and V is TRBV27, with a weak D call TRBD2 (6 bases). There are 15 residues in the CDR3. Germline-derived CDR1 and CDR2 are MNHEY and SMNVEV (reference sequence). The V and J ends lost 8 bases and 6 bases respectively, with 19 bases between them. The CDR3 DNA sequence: TGTGCCAGCGGAGGGCAGGCCATAAACCCCGGGGAGCTGTTTTTT. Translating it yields CASGGQAINPGELFF.

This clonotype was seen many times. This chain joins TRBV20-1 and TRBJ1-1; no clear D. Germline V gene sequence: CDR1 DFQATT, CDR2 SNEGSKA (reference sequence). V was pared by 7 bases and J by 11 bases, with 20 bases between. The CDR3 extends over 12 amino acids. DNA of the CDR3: TGCAGTGGGTTACCAATTCCGGGCCCGGCTTTCTTT. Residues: CSGLPIPGPAFF.